This passage covers 11 T cell receptor beta chains from one sample sequenced in a study of cytomegalovirus exposure and HLA in healthy donors. PCR involved 60 Vbeta and 13 Jbeta primers. Profiling relied on immunoSEQ multiplex PCR, and the TCRdb table lists in-frame clones only, not all of them. The sample records roughly 110,000 clones, roughly three quarters being singletons. The sequenced material came from PBMCs. Source of these receptors: a man younger than 35 in good health and CMV-seronegative.

The V and J genes are TRBV5-1 and TRBJ1-5; possibly TRBD1 for D (5 bases). Trimming removed 0 bases at V and 4 bases at J, with 14 bases between. From germline, CDR1 is SGHRS and CDR2 YFSETQ. This CDR3 spans 16 amino acids. This CDR3 is CASSLEGRAGNQPQHF. In nucleotides, the CDR3 is TGCGCCAGCAGCTTGGAGGGCAGGGCGGGGAATCAGCCCCAGCATTTT.

In the case of this clone: The junction and the germline gene differ at one end; a read error may be behind it. The CDR3 spells CSSSLGGTTDTQYF. CDR3 DNA sequence: TGTTCCAGCAGCTTGGGGGGTACTACAGATACGCAGTATTTT. J is TRBJ2-3 and V is TRBV7-9; possible D gene TRBD2, 6 bases. Germline V CDR1 and CDR2: SEHNR, FQNEAQ (reference sequence). The CDR3 is made up of 14 amino acids.

In its sample, this clone was seen once. The gene calls are TRBV19 and TRBJ2-1, with TRBD2 matching over 8 bases. From germline, CDR1 is LNHDA and CDR2 SQIVND (reference sequence). The CDR3 length is 14 residues. V shed 6 bases and J 5 bases; nucleotides not matched to a gene: 6. As DNA, the CDR3 is TGTGCCAGTAGATCGGGACTAGTACACAATGAGCAGTTCTTC. Translating it yields CASRSGLVHNEQFF. Looking up the rest from reference TRBV19 and TRBJ2-1 gives the full variable domain: DGGITQSPKYLFRKEGQNVTLSCEQNLNHDAMYWYRQDPGQGLRLIYYSQIVNDFQKGDIAEGYSVSREKKESFPLTVTSAQKNPTAFYLCASRSGLVHNEQFFGPGTRLTVL.

The J gene is TRBJ1-2, the V gene TRBV6-1; D remains ambiguous. Germline V gene sequence: CDR1 MNHNS, CDR2 SASEGT. V was shortened by 0 bases and J by 8 bases, with 13 bases between the two germline ends. The CDR3 loop spans 14 amino acids. CDR3 region: CASSEAERVRGYTF. The CDR3 bases are TGTGCCAGCAGTGAAGCCGAACGGGTGAGAGGCTACACCTTC.

This chain connects TRBV5-5 to TRBJ1-5; TRBD1 aligns across 9 bases. The CDR3 has 14 residues. CDR1 and CDR2 (germline): SGHKS, YYEKEE (reference sequence). Unmatched junction bases numbered 3, after V lost 3 bases and J lost 5 bases. CDR3 amino acids: CASSYRDRDQPQHF. The CDR3 DNA is TGTGCCAGCAGCTACCGGGACAGGGATCAGCCCCAGCATTTT. Supplemented by reference TRBV5-5 and TRBJ1-5, the full variable domain reads DAGVTQSPTHLIKTRGQQVTLRCSPISGHKSVSWYQQVLGQGPQFIFQYYEKEERGRGNFPDRFSARQFPNYSSELNVNALLLGDSALYLCASSYRDRDQPQHFGDGTRLSIL.

This chain uses TRBV7-8 with TRBJ2-2, with 10 bases matching TRBD2. The V and J ends lost 1 base and 6 bases, in that order; junction bases with no gene match: 2. This CDR3 is built from 15 residues. Germline CDR1 reads SGHVS; CDR2 reads FQNEAQ. CDR3 in DNA: TGTGCCAGCAGCTTAGGTCTAGCGGGGGCCGGGGAGCTGTTTTTT. Encoded protein: CASSLGLAGAGELFF.

The V and J genes are TRBV29-1 and TRBJ2-1; 7 bases map to TRBD2. From germline, CDR1 is SQVTM and CDR2 ANQGSEA. CDR3 length: 18 residues. V was clipped by 4 bases and J by 3 bases; unmatched bases: 18. The CDR3 region is CSVVPAGVTPTVYNEQFF. The CDR3 DNA reads as TGCAGCGTTGTCCCCGCGGGGGTTACCCCCACCGTCTACAATGAGCAGTTCTTC.

The chain carries TRBV5-1 and TRBJ2-5; D is uncertain. The V and J ends lost 0 bases and 3 bases respectively, with 3 bases between them. CDR1 SGHRS and CDR2 YFSETQ come from the germline V gene. The CDR3 contains 12 residues. CDR3 DNA: TGCGCCAGCAGCTTGGTAGAAGAGACCCAGTACTTC. Its translation is CASSLVEETQYF.

J is TRBJ1-6 and V is TRBV14; 11 bases match TRBD1. V shed 1 base and J 9 bases; nucleotides not matched to a gene: 2. Germline loops: CDR1 SGHDN, CDR2 FVKESK. The CDR3 totals 15 residues. CDR3 in amino acids: CASSQVGQGGSPLHF. The CDR3 bases are TGTGCCAGCAGCCAAGTGGGACAGGGGGGTTCACCCCTCCACTTT.

This clone has just a few counts. The chain joins TRBV19 to TRBJ1-1; D is uncertain. The CDR3 is made up of 13 amino acids. The germline CDR1 and CDR2 sequences are LNHDA and SQIVND (reference sequence). V was pared by 6 bases and J by 1 base, with 9 bases between. The CDR3 here is CASRARQNTEAFF. The CDR3 DNA sequence: TGTGCCAGTAGGGCCAGGCAGAACACTGAAGCTTTCTTT.

A few counts support this clone. This sequence joins TRBV6-5 and TRBJ1-1; TRBD1 agrees at 8 bases. The germline gives CDR1 MNHEY, CDR2 SVGAGI. This CDR3 has 16 residues. Germline trimming cut 6 bases from V and 3 bases from J; bases unmatched to any gene: 12. In DNA, the CDR3 is TGTGCCAGCAGATACCGGGGGACAGGAACACACACTGAAGCTTTCTTT. Translating it yields CASRYRGTGTHTEAFF.